One and the same sample provided the 21 T cell receptor beta chains below, sequenced in a study of blood T cell repertoires in COVID-19. Profiling relied on immunoSEQ multiplex PCR, and the TCRdb table lists in-frame clones only, not all of them. The data hold 150,000 to 200,000 clones, with about 90% observed a single time. Source material: peripheral blood. Every receptor here comes from a man aged 30 to 39 with COVID-19, enrolled during active disease.

The V and J genes are TRBV18 and TRBJ1-1; D possibly corresponds to TRBD1 (5 bases). CDR1 KGHSH and CDR2 LQKENI come from the germline V gene. The CDR3 is made up of 12 amino acids. Trimming shortened V by 4 bases and J by 5 bases, and 8 bases separated the two germline ends. The CDR3 reads CASSLGATEAFF. In DNA form, the CDR3 reads TGTGCCAGCTCACTAGGGGCTACTGAAGCTTTCTTT.

The gene calls are TRBV2 and TRBJ1-2; TRBD1 might be the D (5 bases). Germline CDR1 and CDR2: SNHLY and FYNNEI. The CDR3 has 11 residues. Trimming left V 8 bases short and J 8 bases short, with 12 bases between. CDR3 residues: CASYGGIGYTF. The CDR3 nucleotides read TGTGCCAGCTATGGGGGGATAGGCTACACCTTC.

Notes on this clone: The identical CDR3 is also encoded by other nucleotide sequences in the sample. The rearrangement joins TRBV18 to TRBJ2-5, with D possibly matching TRBD2 (5 bases). The CDR3 covers 13 residues. V gave up 0 bases and J gave up 5 bases, with 7 bases separating them. Germline CDR1 and CDR2: KGHSH and LQKENI. For the CDR3, the DNA is TGTGCCAGCTCACCACCGGGAGTGGAGACCCAGTACTTC. Translating it yields CASSPPGVETQYF.

This chain joins TRBV5-1 and TRBJ2-3; D unclear. V lost 4 bases, J lost 0 bases, and 9 bases lay in between. Germline V gene data show CDR1 as SGHRS and CDR2 as YFSETQ. This CDR3 is built from 14 residues. The DNA for the CDR3 is TGCGCCAGCAGCCCGGGTCCTAGCACAGATACGCAGTATTTT. Translated: CASSPGPSTDTQYF.

The J gene is TRBJ1-2, the V gene TRBV19; a weak D match, TRBD1 (5 bases). The CDR3 consists of 13 residues. CDR1 is LNHDA, CDR2 SQIVND, per germline (reference sequence). Between the trimmed V and J ends, which lost 1 base and 4 bases, there was a span of 7 bases. The CDR3 nucleotides read TGTGCCAGTAGTATAGGGCAGGGCTATGGCTACACCTTC. Translating it yields CASSIGQGYGYTF.

The sample holds one count of this clone. This chain links TRBV30 with TRBJ1-1; 7 bases fit TRBD1. This CDR3 is 13 amino acids long. Germline V gives CDR1 GTSNPN, CDR2 SVGIG (reference sequence). V shed 6 bases, J shed 2 bases, and the junction held 6 bases outside the gene matches. The chain's CDR3 is CACRDSLNTEAFF. The CDR3 coding sequence is TGTGCCTGTCGGGACAGCTTAAACACTGAAGCTTTCTTT. Looking up the rest from reference TRBV30 and TRBJ1-1 gives the full variable domain: SQTIHQWPATLVQPVGSPLSLECTVEGTSNPNLYWYRQAAGRGLQLLFYSVGIGQISSEVPQNLSASRPQDRQFILSSKKLLLSDSGFYLCACRDSLNTEAFFGQGTRLTVV.

The chain is built from TRBV6-6 and TRBJ2-7, with D tentatively TRBD2 (5 bases). The CDR3 sequence is 14 residues long. Germline V gene sequence: CDR1 MNHNY, CDR2 SVGAGI (reference sequence). The ends were cut back, 2 bases at V and 4 bases at J, with 12 bases in the middle. This CDR3 is CASSYVEELYEQYF. The CDR3, as DNA: TGTGCCAGCAGTTACGTGGAGGAGCTATACGAGCAGTACTTC.

The chain couples TRBV5-6 to TRBJ1-2; unclear D gene. V was pared by 0 bases and J by 4 bases, with 4 bases between. The CDR3 consists of 12 residues. Germline V gene data show CDR1 as SGHDT and CDR2 as YYEEEE. DNA of the CDR3: TGTGCCAGCAGCTTGGGACTCTATGGCTACACCTTC. This translates into CASSLGLYGYTF.

The chain is built from TRBV6-2 or TRBV6-3 and TRBJ2-1, with 9 bases lining up with TRBD1. The V gene end was trimmed by 4 bases and the J gene end by 8 bases; junction bases not matched to a gene: 15. Germline CDR1 reads MNHEY; CDR2 reads SVGEGT. The CDR3 is 17 amino acids. As DNA, the CDR3 is TGTGCCAGCAGTTTTACAACCGGGACAGGGAGGGTCTATGAGCAGTTCTTC. This translates into CASSFTTGTGRVYEQFF.

This clone was counted a single time. The rearrangement uses TRBV27 and TRBJ1-5; D not resolved. From germline, CDR1 is MNHEY and CDR2 SMNVEV (reference sequence). The ends were cut back, 2 bases at V and 4 bases at J, with 9 bases in the middle. CDR3 length: 14 residues. The CDR3 DNA sequence: TGTGCCAGCAGTTTACGGGCGGGGAATCAGCCCCAGCATTTT. Protein: CASSLRAGNQPQHF.

The chain combines TRBV24-1 with TRBJ2-2; tentatively, D is TRBD1 (6 bases). The CDR3 loop spans 15 amino acids. Trimming removed 4 bases from V and 0 bases from J, with 8 bases in between. Germline assignment: CDR1 KGHDR and CDR2 SFDVKD. In nucleotides, the CDR3 is TGTGCCACCAGTGACAGGGGCACGAACACCGGGGAGCTGTTTTTT. Encoded protein: CATSDRGTNTGELFF.

This clone came up once. The gene calls are TRBV10-3 and TRBJ2-1, with 7 bases lining up with TRBD2. With 4 bases clipped from V and 4 bases from J, the junction kept 7 bases outside the gene matches. The CDR3 runs 15 residues. Germline CDR1 and CDR2: ENHRY and SYGVKD. The CDR3 coding sequence is TGTGCCATCAGTGTTCCGGGGGGAGCTTACAATGAGCAGTTCTTC. Translated: CAISVPGGAYNEQFF.

This chain joins TRBV7-3 and TRBJ2-7, with 8 bases identical to TRBD1. Germline-derived CDR1 and CDR2 are SGHTA and FQGTGA. V was clipped by 5 bases and J by 4 bases; unmatched bases: 10. This CDR3 has 15 amino acids. CDR3 DNA sequence: TGTGCCAGCAGCCCAATGGGGACAGGCCCTTACGAGCAGTACTTC. This sequence encodes CASSPMGTGPYEQYF.

The rearrangement joins TRBV25-1 to TRBJ2-5; D unresolved. V lost 7 bases to trimming and J lost 4 bases, with 10 bases between them. The CDR3 consists of 12 residues. Germline loops: CDR1 MGHDK, CDR2 SYGVNS. This CDR3 is CASTDIRETQYF. The DNA of the CDR3 is TGTGCCAGCACCGACATTCGAGAGACCCAGTACTTC.

This chain connects TRBV9 to TRBJ1-2; D not certain. This CDR3 region has 13 residues. Trimming took 1 base from V and 4 from J, leaving 8 bases between them. Per the germline V gene, CDR1 is SGDLS and CDR2 is YYNGEE. The CDR3 nucleotides are TGTGCCAGCAGCGTAACAGAGGGCTATGGCTACACCTTC. This gives the protein CASSVTEGYGYTF.

The chain couples TRBV19 to TRBJ2-1, with TRBD1 matching 10 bases. CDR3 size: 15 residues. Germline V CDR1 and CDR2: LNHDA, SQIVND (reference sequence). J lost 3 bases, V lost 3 bases, and 2 bases had no gene match. CDR3 sequence reads: CASSMGQGSYNEQFF. The DNA of the CDR3 is TGTGCCAGTAGTATGGGACAGGGGAGCTACAATGAGCAGTTCTTC. Based on the CDR3 plus reference TRBV19 and TRBJ2-1, the full variable domain is DGGITQSPKYLFRKEGQNVTLSCEQNLNHDAMYWYRQDPGQGLRLIYYSQIVNDFQKGDIAEGYSVSREKKESFPLTVTSAQKNPTAFYLCASSMGQGSYNEQFFGPGTRLTVL.

The chain links TRBV24-1 to TRBJ2-3, with 11 bases matching TRBD1. Germline V gene lookup returns CDR1 KGHDR and CDR2 SFDVKD. The CDR3 is 14 amino acids. The V and J ends lost 10 bases and 5 bases, in that order; junction bases with no gene match: 7. DNA of the CDR3: TGTGCCACATCGGGGACAGGGGGTGAAGATACGCAGTATTTT. As protein: CATSGTGGEDTQYF.

The chain joins TRBV21-1 to TRBJ2-7; the table calls TRBD2, which could not be checked here. TRBV21-1 is given as a pseudogene. The CDR3 sequence is 15 residues long. The CDR3 sequence is CASTPAERSPYEQYF. DNA of the CDR3: TGTGCCAGCACCCCTGCGGAGCGGTCTCCCTACGAGCAGTACTTC.

The gene calls are TRBV30 and TRBJ2-7, with D perhaps TRBD2 (5 bases). Germline V CDR1 and CDR2: GTSNPN, SVGIG (reference sequence). V gave up 0 bases and J gave up 2 bases, with 26 bases separating them. The CDR3 loop spans 19 amino acids. This chain's CDR3 is CAWSVGLIYRAGEAYEQYF. CDR3 DNA sequence: TGTGCCTGGAGTGTAGGGTTAATTTATCGGGCCGGGGAAGCCTACGAGCAGTACTTC.

The chain couples TRBV28 to TRBJ1-1; the D is unclear. This CDR3 is 17 amino acids long. Germline V lookup: CDR1 MDHEN, CDR2 SYDVKM. V lost 5 bases and J lost 0, with 19 bases in between. The CDR3 DNA reads TGTGCCAGCAGTATCCCCGGACTTCGGGGTATGAACACTGAAGCTTTCTTT. Amino acid sequence: CASSIPGLRGMNTEAFF.

V gene TRBV13 combines with J gene TRBJ2-1, with 7 bases that match TRBD1. CDR3 length: 17 amino acids. Trimming removed 4 bases from V and 4 bases from J; junction bases left unmatched: 13. Per the germline V gene, CDR1 is PRHDT and CDR2 is FYEKMQ (reference sequence). The CDR3 here is CASSYRTTGAVYNEQFF. The CDR3 region has the DNA TGTGCCAGCAGCTACCGGACCACAGGGGCCGTTTACAATGAGCAGTTCTTC. Drawing the rest from reference TRBV13 and TRBJ2-1, the complete variable domain is AAGVIQSPRHLIKEKRETATLKCYPIPRHDTVYWYQQGPGQDPQFLISFYEKMQSDKGSIPDRFSAQQFSDYHSELNMSSLELGDSALYFCASSYRTTGAVYNEQFFGPGTRLTVL.